The present T cell receptor (beta chain) was sequenced within a study of siplizumab effects on memory and regulatory T cells. The V and J ends lost 0 bases and 3 bases, in that order; junction bases with no gene match: 10. The V gene's germline CDR1 is SGHRS and CDR2 YFSETQ. The CDR3 sequence is 18 residues long. Overall study results and limits: The apparent diversity of naive T cells exceeded that of memory cells, and naive T cells seemed to make a major contribution to the alloresponse. Few alloreactive clones mapped to unstimulated subsets. Assignment of a naive or memory phenotype failed for roughly 80-96% of the proliferating CD4+ or CD8+ clones.

This table comes from immunoSEQ multiplex PCR, and its TCRdb copy is limited to in-frame clones, with some not included. Seen here are about 110,000 clones, around 92% observed once, and the top ten hold about 0.75%. With regard to this clone: Its antigen is still unknown.

The V call is TRBV5-1, the J call TRBJ2-1; 9 positions agree with TRBD2. This clonotype originated in a human donor in good health. Material for sequencing was Tregs sorted from blood. The CDR3: CASSLARAGGDRYNEQFF. The DNA for the CDR3 is TGCGCCAGCAGCTTGGCGAGGGCGGGAGGGGACCGCTACAATGAGCAGTTCTTC.